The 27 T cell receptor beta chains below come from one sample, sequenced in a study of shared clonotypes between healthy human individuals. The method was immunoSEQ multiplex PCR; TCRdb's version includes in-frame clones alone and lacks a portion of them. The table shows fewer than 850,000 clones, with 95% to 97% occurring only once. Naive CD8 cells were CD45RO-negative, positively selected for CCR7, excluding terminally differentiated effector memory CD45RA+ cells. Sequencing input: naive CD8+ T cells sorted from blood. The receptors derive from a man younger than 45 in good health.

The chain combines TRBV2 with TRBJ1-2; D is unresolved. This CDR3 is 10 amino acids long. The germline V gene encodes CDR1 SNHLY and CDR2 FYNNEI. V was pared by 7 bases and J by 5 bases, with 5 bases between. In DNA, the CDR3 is TGTGCCAGCAAAGGGTATGGCTACACCTTC. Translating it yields CASKGYGYTF.

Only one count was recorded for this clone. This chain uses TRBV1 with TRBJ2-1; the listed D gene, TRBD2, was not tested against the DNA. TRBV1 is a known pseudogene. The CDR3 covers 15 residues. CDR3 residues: CTSSPPTSGRDEQFF. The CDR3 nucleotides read TGCACCAGCAGCCCCCCGACTAGCGGGAGGGATGAGCAGTTCTTC.

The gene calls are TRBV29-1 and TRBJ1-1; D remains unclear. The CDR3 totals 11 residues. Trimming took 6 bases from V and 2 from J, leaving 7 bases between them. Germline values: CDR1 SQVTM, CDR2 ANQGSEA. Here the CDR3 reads CSVHDNTEAFF. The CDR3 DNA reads TGCAGCGTCCATGACAACACTGAAGCTTTCTTT. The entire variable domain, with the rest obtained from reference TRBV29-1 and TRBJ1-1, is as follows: SAVISQKPSRDICQRGTSLTIQCQVDSQVTMMFWYRQQPGQSLTLIATANQGSEATYESGFVIDKFPISRPNLTFSTLTVSNMSPEDSSIYLCSVHDNTEAFFGQGTRLTVV.

DNA for the CDR3: TGTGCCAGTAGTCAGGGTTTCGATGCCAAAAACATTCAGTACTTC. It codes for CASSQGFDAKNIQYF. The chain employs TRBV19 and TRBJ2-4; the D gene is possibly TRBD1 (5 bases). In germline, CDR1 is LNHDA, CDR2 SQIVND (reference sequence). V was clipped by 5 bases and J by 1 base, with 12 bases between them. The CDR3 covers 15 residues.

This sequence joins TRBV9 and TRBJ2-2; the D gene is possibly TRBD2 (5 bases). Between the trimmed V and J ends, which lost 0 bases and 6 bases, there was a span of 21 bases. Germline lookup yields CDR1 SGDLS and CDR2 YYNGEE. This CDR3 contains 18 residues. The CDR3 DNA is TGTGCCAGCAGCGTAGGGGGAGCCCTACCATACTTTCCCGGGGAGCTGTTTTTT. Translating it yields CASSVGGALPYFPGELFF.

CDR3 in DNA: TGTGCTAGTGGGCCTGGACTAGCGGGCCAAGAGACCCAGTACTTC. Its protein is CASGPGLAGQETQYF. The V gene is TRBV12-5, the J gene TRBJ2-5; TRBD2 matches at 11 bases. Losses at the gene ends were 6 bases for V and 1 base for J; bases not matched to a gene: 4. Germline V gene sequence: CDR1 LGHNT, CDR2 FRNRAP. This CDR3 is built from 15 residues. The full variable domain, its missing parts supplied by reference TRBV12-5 and TRBJ2-5, is DARVTQTPRHKVTEMGQEVTMRCQPILGHNTVFWYRQTMMQGLELLAYFRNRAPLDDSGMPKDRFSAEMPDATLATLKIQPSEPRDSAVYFCASGPGLAGQETQYFGPGTRLLVL.

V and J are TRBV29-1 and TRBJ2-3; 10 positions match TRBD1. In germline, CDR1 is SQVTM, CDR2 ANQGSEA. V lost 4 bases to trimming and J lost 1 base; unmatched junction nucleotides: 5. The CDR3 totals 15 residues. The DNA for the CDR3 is TGCAGCGTTGTGTTAGGGACAGGGGGCACAGATACGCAGTATTTT. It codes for CSVVLGTGGTDTQYF.

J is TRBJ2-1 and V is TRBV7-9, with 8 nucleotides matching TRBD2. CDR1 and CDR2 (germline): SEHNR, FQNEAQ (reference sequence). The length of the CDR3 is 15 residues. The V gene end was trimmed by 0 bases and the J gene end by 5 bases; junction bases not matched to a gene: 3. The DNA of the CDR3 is TGTGCCAGCAGCTTAGCGGGACTAGGGAACAATGAGCAGTTCTTC. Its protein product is CASSLAGLGNNEQFF. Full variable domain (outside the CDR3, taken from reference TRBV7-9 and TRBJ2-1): DTGVSQNPRHKITKRGQNVTFRCDPISEHNRLYWYRQTLGQGPEFLTYFQNEAQLEKSRLLSDRFSAERPKGSFSTLEIQRTEQGDSAMYLCASSLAGLGNNEQFFGPGTRLTVL.

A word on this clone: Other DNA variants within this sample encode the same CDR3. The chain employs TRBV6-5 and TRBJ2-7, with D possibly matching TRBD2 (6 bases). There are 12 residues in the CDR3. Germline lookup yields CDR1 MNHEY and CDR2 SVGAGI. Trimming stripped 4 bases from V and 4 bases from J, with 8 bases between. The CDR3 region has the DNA TGTGCCAGCAGTTCGGGGGTTTACGAGCAGTACTTC. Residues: CASSSGVYEQYF.

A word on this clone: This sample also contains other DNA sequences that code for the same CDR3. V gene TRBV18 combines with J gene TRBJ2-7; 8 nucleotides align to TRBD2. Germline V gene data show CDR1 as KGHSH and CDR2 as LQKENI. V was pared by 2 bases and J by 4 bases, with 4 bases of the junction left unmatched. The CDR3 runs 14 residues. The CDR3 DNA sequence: TGTGCCAGCTCACCAGGGGCGGGAGGTTACGAGCAGTACTTC. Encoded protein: CASSPGAGGYEQYF.

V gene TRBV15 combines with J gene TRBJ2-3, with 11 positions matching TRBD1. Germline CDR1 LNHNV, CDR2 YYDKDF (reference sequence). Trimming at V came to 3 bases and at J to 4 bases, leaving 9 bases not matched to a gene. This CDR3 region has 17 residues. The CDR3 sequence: CATSSTRTGGRPDTQYF. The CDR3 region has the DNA TGTGCCACCAGCAGTACCAGGACAGGGGGCCGCCCAGATACGCAGTATTTT.

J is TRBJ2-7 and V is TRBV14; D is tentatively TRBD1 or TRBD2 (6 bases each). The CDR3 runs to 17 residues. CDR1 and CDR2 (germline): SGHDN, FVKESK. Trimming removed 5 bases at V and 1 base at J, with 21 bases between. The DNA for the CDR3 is TGTGCCAGCAGCGGAAGGGACGGGGGCCCCCTTTCCTACGAGCAGTACTTC. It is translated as CASSGRDGGPLSYEQYF.

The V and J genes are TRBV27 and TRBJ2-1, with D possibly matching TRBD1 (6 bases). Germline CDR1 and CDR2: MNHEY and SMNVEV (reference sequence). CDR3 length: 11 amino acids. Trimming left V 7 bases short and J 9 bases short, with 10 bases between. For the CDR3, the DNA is TGTGCCAGCATCAGGGGTGGTGAGCAGTTCTTC. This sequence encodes CASIRGGEQFF.

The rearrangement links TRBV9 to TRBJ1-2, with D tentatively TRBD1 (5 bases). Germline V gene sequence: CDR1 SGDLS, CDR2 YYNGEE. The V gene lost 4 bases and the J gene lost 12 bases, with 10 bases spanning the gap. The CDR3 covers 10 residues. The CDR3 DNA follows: TGTGCCAGCAGCATTGGGACGGACACCTTC. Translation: CASSIGTDTF.

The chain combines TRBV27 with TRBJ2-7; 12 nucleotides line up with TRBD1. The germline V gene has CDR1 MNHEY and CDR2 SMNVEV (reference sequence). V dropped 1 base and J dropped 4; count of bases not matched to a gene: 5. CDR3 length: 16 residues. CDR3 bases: TGTGCCAGCAGTTTATACCCGGGACAGGGGGCTTACGAGCAGTACTTC. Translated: CASSLYPGQGAYEQYF.

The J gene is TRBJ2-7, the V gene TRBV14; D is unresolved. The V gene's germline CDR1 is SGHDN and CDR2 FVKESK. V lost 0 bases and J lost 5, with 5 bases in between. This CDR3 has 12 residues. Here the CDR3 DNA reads TGTGCCAGCAGCCAAGAACGCCACGAGCAGTACTTC. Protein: CASSQERHEQYF. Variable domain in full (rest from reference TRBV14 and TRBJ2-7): EAGVTQFPSHSVIEKGQTVTLRCDPISGHDNLYWYRRVMGKEIKFLLHFVKESKQDESGMPNNRFLAERTGGTYSTLKVQPAELEDSGVYFCASSQERHEQYFGPGTRLTVT.

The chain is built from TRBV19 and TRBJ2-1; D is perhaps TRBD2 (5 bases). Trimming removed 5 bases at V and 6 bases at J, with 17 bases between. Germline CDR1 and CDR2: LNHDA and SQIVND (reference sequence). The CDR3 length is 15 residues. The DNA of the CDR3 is TGTGCCAGTAGTCTGCTTGGACTCCCCCTCAATGAGCAGTTCTTC. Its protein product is CASSLLGLPLNEQFF.

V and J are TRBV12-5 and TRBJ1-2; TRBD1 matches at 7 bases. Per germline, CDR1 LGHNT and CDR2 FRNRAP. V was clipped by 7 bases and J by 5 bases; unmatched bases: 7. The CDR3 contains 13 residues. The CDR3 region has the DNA TGTGCTAGTGCCAAGGGACAGTTATATGGCTACACCTTC. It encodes CASAKGQLYGYTF.

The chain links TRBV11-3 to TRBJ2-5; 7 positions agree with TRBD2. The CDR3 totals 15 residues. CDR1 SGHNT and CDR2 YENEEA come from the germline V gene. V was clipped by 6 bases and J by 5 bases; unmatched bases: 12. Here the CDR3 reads CASSSSWREPETQYF. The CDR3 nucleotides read TGTGCCAGCAGTTCTAGTTGGCGGGAGCCCGAGACCCAGTACTTC.

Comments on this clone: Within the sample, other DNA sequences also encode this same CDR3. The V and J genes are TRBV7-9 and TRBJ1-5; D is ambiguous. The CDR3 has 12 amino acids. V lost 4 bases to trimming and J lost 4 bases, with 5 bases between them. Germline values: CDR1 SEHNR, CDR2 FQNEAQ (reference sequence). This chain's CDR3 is CASSSDNQPQHF. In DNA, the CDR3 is TGTGCCAGCAGCTCTGATAATCAGCCCCAGCATTTT.

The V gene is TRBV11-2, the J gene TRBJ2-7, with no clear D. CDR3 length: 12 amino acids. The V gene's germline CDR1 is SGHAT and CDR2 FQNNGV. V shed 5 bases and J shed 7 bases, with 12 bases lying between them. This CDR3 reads CASSHIAREQYF. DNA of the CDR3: TGTGCCAGCAGCCACATCGCTCGGGAGCAGTACTTC.

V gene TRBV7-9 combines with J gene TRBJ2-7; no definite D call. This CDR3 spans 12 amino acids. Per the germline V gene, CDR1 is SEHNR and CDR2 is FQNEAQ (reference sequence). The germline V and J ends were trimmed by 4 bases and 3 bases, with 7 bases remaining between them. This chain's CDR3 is CASSSQLYEQYF. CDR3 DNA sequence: TGTGCCAGCAGCTCCCAACTCTACGAGCAGTACTTC.

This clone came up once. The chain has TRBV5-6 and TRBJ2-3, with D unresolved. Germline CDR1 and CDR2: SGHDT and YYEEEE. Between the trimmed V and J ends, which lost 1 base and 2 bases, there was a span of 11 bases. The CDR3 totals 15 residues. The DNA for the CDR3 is TGTGCCAGCAGCTTGCATGGCGGATACACAGATACGCAGTATTTT. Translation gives CASSLHGGYTDTQYF.

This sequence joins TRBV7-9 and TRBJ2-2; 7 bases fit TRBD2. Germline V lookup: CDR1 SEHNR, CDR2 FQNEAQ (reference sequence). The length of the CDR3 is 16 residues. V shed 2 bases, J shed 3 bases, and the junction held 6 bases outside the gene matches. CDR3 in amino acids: CASSLKSGKDTGELFF. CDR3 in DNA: TGTGCCAGCAGCTTAAAGAGCGGGAAGGACACCGGGGAGCTGTTTTTT.

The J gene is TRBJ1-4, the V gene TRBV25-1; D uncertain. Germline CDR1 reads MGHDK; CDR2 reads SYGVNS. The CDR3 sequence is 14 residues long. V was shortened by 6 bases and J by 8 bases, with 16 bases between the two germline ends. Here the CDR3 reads CASSWWGIGEKLFF. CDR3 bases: TGTGCCAGCAGCTGGTGGGGTATAGGCGAAAAACTGTTTTTT.

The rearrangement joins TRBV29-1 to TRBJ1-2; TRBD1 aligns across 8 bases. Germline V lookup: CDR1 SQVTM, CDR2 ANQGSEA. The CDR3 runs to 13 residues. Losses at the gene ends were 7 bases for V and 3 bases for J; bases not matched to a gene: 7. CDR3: CSAKDRDDYGYTF. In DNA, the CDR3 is TGCAGCGCCAAGGACAGGGACGACTATGGCTACACCTTC.

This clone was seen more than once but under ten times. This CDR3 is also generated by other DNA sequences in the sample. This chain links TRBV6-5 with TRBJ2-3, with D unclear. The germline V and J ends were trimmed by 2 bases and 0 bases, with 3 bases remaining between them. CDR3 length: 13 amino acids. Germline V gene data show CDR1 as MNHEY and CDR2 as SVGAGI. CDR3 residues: CASSYGSTDTQYF. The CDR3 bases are TGTGCCAGCAGTTACGGAAGCACAGATACGCAGTATTTT.